The 8 T cell receptor beta chains presented below share a single source sample, sequenced in a study of Ad26.COV2.S vaccination and SARS-CoV-2 variants (dated by TCRdb to the early 2020s). Receptor libraries were prepared by the immunoSEQ multiplex PCR assay. TCRdb carries this immuneACCESS record with in-frame sequences only. Its versions omit some clonotypes, under half of them owing to an unresolved V gene in the studies checked, with the rest unexplained. Within this sample are about 680,000 clones, with about 90% of them counted one time only. Jointly, the top ten make up about 1.5% of the sample. Explained via the paper, the treatment or condition label denotes: 15 to 20 received Ad26.COV2.S at low or high dose, single or two shots; 5 received placebo; per-sample allocation not given. Repertoires of vaccine and placebo recipients were sequenced from samples taken on day 63 after the first injection.

The specimen comprised peripheral blood, sampled in a trial of Ad26.COV2.S vaccine versus placebo. Receptors originate from a person aged 18-65 years who received the Ad26.COV2.S COVID-19 vaccine or a placebo.

Concerning this clone: A read error may produce the germline difference seen at one junction end. V and J are TRBV6-5 and TRBJ2-7; D may be TRBD2 (5 bases). The germline gives CDR1 MNHEY, CDR2 SVGAGI. The CDR3 is made up of 14 amino acids. CDR3 nucleotide sequence: TGTGCCAGCAGCAAGCGGACGGATTTTACGAATGGGGAGTTC. This encodes CASSKRTDFTNGEF.

In this sample, this clone turned up many times. The V and J genes are TRBV30 and TRBJ2-4; tentative D call: TRBD2 (6 bases). Trimming took 2 bases from V and 6 from J, leaving 14 bases between them. The CDR3 has 14 amino acids. Germline CDR1 GTSNPN, CDR2 SVGIG (reference sequence). The CDR3 DNA is TGTGCCTGGAGTTTGGGGGGAGCGGGAAACATTCAGTACTTC. Translation gives CAWSLGGAGNIQYF.

The V gene is TRBV7-9, the J gene TRBJ2-4; no definite D call. CDR1 SEHNR and CDR2 FQNEAQ come from the germline V gene (reference sequence). The CDR3 sequence is 15 residues long. Trimming cost V 4 bases and J 0 bases, with 10 bases left between them. The CDR3 DNA follows: TGTGCCAGCAGCTCAGTCACTCTAGCCAAAAACATTCAGTACTTC. Its protein product is CASSSVTLAKNIQYF.

V gene TRBV10-3 combines with J gene TRBJ2-5; TRBD2 matches 13 bases. Germline V CDR1 and CDR2: ENHRY, SYGVKD. The CDR3 is made up of 16 amino acids. Losses at the gene ends were 5 bases for V and 5 bases for J; bases not matched to a gene: 8. This CDR3 reads CAISSGLAGVGETQYF. The CDR3 DNA reads as TGTGCCATCAGTTCCGGACTAGCGGGAGTTGGCGAGACCCAGTACTTC.

The chain employs TRBV29-1 and TRBJ2-3, with D perhaps TRBD2 (6 bases). V dropped 1 base and J dropped 6 bases, with 14 bases sitting between them. The CDR3 loop spans 14 amino acids. CDR1 is SQVTM, CDR2 ANQGSEA, per germline. In DNA form, the CDR3 reads TGCAGCGTTGAAGGGACTATGGGAGTGGATACGCAGTATTTT. Its translation is CSVEGTMGVDTQYF.

The V and J genes are TRBV30 and TRBJ2-6, with D possibly matching TRBD2 (5 bases). CDR3 length equals 15 residues. V shed 1 base and J shed 2 bases, with 9 bases lying between them. Germline V CDR1 and CDR2: GTSNPN, SVGIG (reference sequence). The CDR3 nucleotides are TGTGCCTGGAGTGCCGTGGGAGCTGGGGCCAACGTCCTGACTTTC. This sequence encodes CAWSAVGAGANVLTF.

The chain recombines TRBV19 with TRBJ1-5; D unclear. CDR1 and CDR2 (germline): LNHDA, SQIVND (reference sequence). This CDR3 has 13 amino acids. V lost 3 bases and J lost 5, with 8 bases in between. The chain's CDR3 is CASSISIDQPQHF. DNA for the CDR3: TGTGCCAGTAGTATTTCGATAGATCAGCCCCAGCATTTT.

The chain is built from TRBV10-3 and TRBJ2-1; 12 positions agree with TRBD2. V shed 5 bases, J shed 3 bases, and the junction held 2 bases outside the gene matches. The germline CDR1 and CDR2 sequences are ENHRY and SYGVKD. The CDR3 contains 15 residues. The CDR3 sequence is CAISPTSGGYNEQFF. CDR3 coding DNA: TGTGCCATCAGTCCGACTAGCGGGGGCTACAATGAGCAGTTCTTC.